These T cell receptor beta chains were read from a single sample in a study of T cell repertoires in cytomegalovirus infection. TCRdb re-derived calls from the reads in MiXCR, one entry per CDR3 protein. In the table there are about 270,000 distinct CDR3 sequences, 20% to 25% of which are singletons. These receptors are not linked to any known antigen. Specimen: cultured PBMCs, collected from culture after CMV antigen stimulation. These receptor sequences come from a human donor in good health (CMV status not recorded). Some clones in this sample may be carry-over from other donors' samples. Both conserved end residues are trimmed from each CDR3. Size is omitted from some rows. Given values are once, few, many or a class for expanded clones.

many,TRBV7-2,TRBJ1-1,ASSLYGRKNTEAF
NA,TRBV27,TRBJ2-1,ASRRTIYEQF
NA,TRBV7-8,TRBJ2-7,ASSLGILAGESYEQY
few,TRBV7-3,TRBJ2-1,ASSLTSQGVDNEQF
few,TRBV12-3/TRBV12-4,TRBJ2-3,ASSPRTASTDTQY
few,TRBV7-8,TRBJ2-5,ASSLVSRASGKETQY
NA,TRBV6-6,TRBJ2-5,ASWLAGPYQETQY
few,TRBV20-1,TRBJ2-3,SARSQGRTDTQY
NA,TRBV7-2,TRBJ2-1,ASSLRLKYEQF
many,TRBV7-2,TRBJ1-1,ASSRTGQKYTEAF
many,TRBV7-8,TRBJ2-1,ASSLVGLARYNEQF
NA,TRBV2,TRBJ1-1,ASRADINTEAF
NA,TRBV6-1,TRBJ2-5,ASRLRLARETQY
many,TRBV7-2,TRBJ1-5,ASSLVGTGSSNQPQH
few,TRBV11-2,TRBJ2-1,ASSPLGGRATEINEQF
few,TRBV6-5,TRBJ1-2,ASRDRGRMAYT
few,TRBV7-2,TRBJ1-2,ASSPGYGEYGYT
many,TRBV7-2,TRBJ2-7,ASSYRTSGTYEQY
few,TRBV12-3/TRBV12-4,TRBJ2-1,ASTMGLAGNEQF
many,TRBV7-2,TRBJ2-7,ASSLAGEHYEQY
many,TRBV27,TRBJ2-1,ASSLSARGYNEQF
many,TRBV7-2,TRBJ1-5,ASSLLAHSNQPQH
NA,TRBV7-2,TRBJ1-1,ASSLFRTEAF
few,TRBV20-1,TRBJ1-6,SAGGADSPLH